The 4 T cell receptor beta chains reported below all come from one sample, sequenced in a study of OX40 agonist ivuxolimab in advanced cancers. TCRdb's table, derived via immunoSEQ multiplex PCR, lists solely in-frame clones and lacks some. The sample shows tens of thousands of clones, approximately 90% of them seen only once. The sample consisted of CD4+ or CD8+ T cells sorted from blood, taken in a trial of the OX40 agonist ivuxolimab. The origin of the receptors is an adult with an advanced solid tumor such as melanoma, head and neck, liver or kidney cancer.

The V and J genes are TRBV7-2 and TRBJ2-1; a weak D match, TRBD2 (5 bases). This CDR3 comprises 15 residues. Per the germline V gene, CDR1 is SGHTA and CDR2 is FQGNSA. The V end lost 1 base, the J end lost 3 bases, and 10 bases lay between the germline ends. The CDR3 spells CASSLGGSYYNEQFF. The DNA for the CDR3 is TGTGCCAGCAGCTTAGGTGGGAGCTACTACAATGAGCAGTTCTTC.

The CDR3: CASRVYRGETQYF. DNA for the CDR3: TGTGCCAGCAGGGTCTACAGGGGAGAGACCCAGTACTTC. The chain uses TRBV6-6 and TRBJ2-5; 7 positions match TRBD1. The CDR3 consists of 13 residues. Germline-derived CDR1 and CDR2 are MNHNY and SVGAGI (reference sequence). The trim removed 6 bases at V and 4 bases at J, leaving 5 bases unmatched.

J is TRBJ2-3 and V is TRBV30; no reliable D call. The V and J ends lost 2 bases and 5 bases respectively, with 8 bases between them. The CDR3 has 12 residues. Germline CDR1 is GTSNPN and CDR2 is SVGIG (reference sequence). The CDR3 reads CAWSISGDTQYF. Written as DNA, the CDR3 is TGTGCCTGGAGTATCTCGGGAGATACGCAGTATTTT. The whole variable domain, remainder taken from reference TRBV30 and TRBJ2-3, is SQTIHQWPATLVQPVGSPLSLECTVEGTSNPNLYWYRQAAGRGLQLLFYSVGIGQISSEVPQNLSASRPQDRQFILSSKKLLLSDSGFYLCAWSISGDTQYFGPGTRLTVL.

The chain has TRBV5-1 and TRBJ1-1; the D gene is possibly TRBD1 (5 bases). Trimming took off 0 bases at V and 5 bases at J, with 11 bases between the two ends. The CDR3 is 14 amino acids. CDR1 SGHRS and CDR2 YFSETQ come from the germline V gene. The CDR3 DNA reads TGCGCCAGCAGCTTGGAGGTCAGGGCGACTGAAGCTTTCTTT. This gives the protein CASSLEVRATEAFF.